This is a list of T cell receptor beta chains from one sample in a study of shared clonotypes between healthy human individuals. Libraries were prepared by immunoSEQ multiplex PCR; TCRdb keeps only in-frame clonotypes and omits some of them. The top ten hold over 0.09% of the sample, which has nearly 600,000 clones, nearly 97% seen once. The specimen was naive CD8+ T cells sorted from blood. The receptors shown here come from a woman aged 25 to 45 in good health. CDR3s include the opening cysteine and the closing phenylalanine or tryptophan. Fields, in order: D gene, clone size, J gene, V gene, CDR3 protein, CDR3 DNA. A D gene is named only where the DNA matches it firmly. Only some rows state a clone size, as once, few, many or a class for expanded clones.

d_gene: NA
abundance: NA
j_gene: TRBJ1-5
v_gene: TRBV28
CDR3aa: CASREQVVQINQPQHF
CDR3nt: TGTGCCAGCAGGGAACAGGTGGTCCAAATCAATCAGCCCCAGCATTTT

d_gene: NA
abundance: NA
j_gene: TRBJ2-2
v_gene: TRBV6-5
CDR3aa: CASSLSDTGELFF
CDR3nt: TGTGCCAGCAGCCTCAGTGACACCGGGGAGCTGTTTTTT

d_gene: NA
abundance: NA
j_gene: TRBJ2-5
v_gene: TRBV27
CDR3aa: CASSPPNRNQETQYF
CDR3nt: TGTGCCAGCAGTCCTCCCAACAGGAACCAAGAGACCCAGTACTTC

d_gene: TRBD1
abundance: NA
j_gene: TRBJ2-7
v_gene: TRBV7-9
CDR3aa: CASSTSGTGGYEQYF
CDR3nt: TGTGCCAGCAGCACTTCCGGGACAGGGGGCTACGAGCAGTACTTC

d_gene: NA
abundance: NA
j_gene: TRBJ1-5
v_gene: TRBV20-1
CDR3aa: CSVGWRPQHF
CDR3nt: TGCAGTGTAGGGTGGCGACCCCAGCATTTT

d_gene: NA
abundance: NA
j_gene: TRBJ1-1
v_gene: TRBV5-4
CDR3aa: CASSFAIGGRTEAFF
CDR3nt: TGTGCCAGCAGCTTTGCTATAGGGGGGAGGACTGAAGCTTTCTTT

d_gene: NA
abundance: NA
j_gene: TRBJ2-7
v_gene: TRBV6-9
CDR3aa: CASSYGPPGYEQYF
CDR3nt: TGTGCCAGCAGTTACGGGCCTCCCGGGTACGAGCAGTACTTC

d_gene: TRBD1
abundance: NA
j_gene: TRBJ2-3
v_gene: TRBV14
CDR3aa: CASSGDRFSDTQYF
CDR3nt: TGTGCCAGCAGCGGGGACAGGTTTTCAGATACGCAGTATTTT

d_gene: NA
abundance: NA
j_gene: TRBJ2-1
v_gene: TRBV4-1
CDR3aa: CASSQGEGNEQFF
CDR3nt: TGCGCCAGCAGCCAAGGCGAGGGGAATGAGCAGTTCTTC

d_gene: TRBD1
abundance: once
j_gene: TRBJ1-1
v_gene: TRBV10-3
CDR3aa: CAISEPDRGAEAFF
CDR3nt: TGTGCCATCAGTGAGCCCGACAGGGGTGCTGAAGCTTTCTTT

d_gene: NA
abundance: NA
j_gene: TRBJ2-1
v_gene: TRBV5-6
CDR3aa: CASSLVGVEQFF
CDR3nt: TGTGCCAGCAGCTTGGTTGGGGTCGAGCAGTTCTTC

d_gene: TRBD1
abundance: once
j_gene: TRBJ1-1
v_gene: TRBV7-9
CDR3aa: CASSADRGVRRGPLEVAFF
CDR3nt: TGTGCCAGCAGCGCCGACAGGGGTGTACGACGAGGTCCTCTTGAGGTAGCTTTCTTT

d_gene: NA
abundance: NA
j_gene: TRBJ2-2
v_gene: TRBV28
CDR3aa: CASSLTGFTGELFF
CDR3nt: TGTGCCAGCAGTTTGACTGGATTCACCGGGGAGCTGTTTTTT

d_gene: TRBD1
abundance: NA
j_gene: TRBJ2-1
v_gene: TRBV6-5
CDR3aa: CASSYSGQGSNEQFF
CDR3nt: TGTGCCAGCAGTTACTCGGGACAGGGGAGCAATGAGCAGTTCTTC

d_gene: TRBD2
abundance: NA
j_gene: TRBJ2-1
v_gene: TRBV5-1
CDR3aa: CASSPGLAGYNEQFF
CDR3nt: TGCGCCAGCAGCCCCGGACTAGCGGGGTACAATGAGCAGTTCTTC

d_gene: TRBD2
abundance: NA
j_gene: TRBJ2-7
v_gene: TRBV27
CDR3aa: CASRGLVASGYEQYF
CDR3nt: TGTGCCAGCAGGGGCCTGGTCGCTAGCGGGTACGAGCAGTACTTC

d_gene: NA
abundance: once
j_gene: TRBJ2-7
v_gene: TRBV19
CDR3aa: CASSMTLSYEQYF
CDR3nt: TGTGCCAGTAGTATGACACTCTCCTACGAGCAGTACTTC

d_gene: NA
abundance: NA
j_gene: TRBJ1-4
v_gene: TRBV4-1
CDR3aa: CASSQVQQHEKLFF
CDR3nt: TGCGCCAGCAGCCAAGTACAACAGCATGAAAAACTGTTTTTT

d_gene: TRBD2
abundance: once
j_gene: TRBJ2-7
v_gene: TRBV11-2
CDR3aa: CASSYGTSGAYEQYF
CDR3nt: TGTGCCAGCAGCTATGGGACTAGCGGGGCCTACGAGCAGTACTTC

d_gene: NA
abundance: once
j_gene: TRBJ2-3
v_gene: TRBV25-1
CDR3aa: CASSENPRSGTDTQYF
CDR3nt: TGTGCCAGCAGTGAAAATCCTCGCAGCGGCACAGATACGCAGTATTTT

d_gene: TRBD1
abundance: NA
j_gene: TRBJ2-5
v_gene: TRBV6-1
CDR3aa: CASSSQGASGETQYF
CDR3nt: TGTGCCAGCAGTTCACAGGGGGCATCGGGGGAGACCCAGTACTTC

d_gene: NA
abundance: NA
j_gene: TRBJ1-2
v_gene: TRBV28
CDR3aa: CASSSLETGFNYGYTF
CDR3nt: TGTGCCAGCAGTTCCCTTGAGACAGGCTTTAACTATGGCTACACCTTC

d_gene: NA
abundance: few
j_gene: TRBJ1-4
v_gene: TRBV25-1
CDR3aa: CASKEEKLFF
CDR3nt: TGTGCCAGCAAAGAAGAAAAACTGTTTTTT

d_gene: NA
abundance: NA
j_gene: TRBJ2-3
v_gene: TRBV4-1
CDR3aa: CASSRTVGVGTDTQYF
CDR3nt: TGCGCCAGCAGCCGCACTGTCGGGGTAGGCACAGATACGCAGTATTTT

d_gene: NA
abundance: NA
j_gene: TRBJ1-1
v_gene: TRBV5-6
CDR3aa: CASSHGDTEAFF
CDR3nt: TGTGCCAGCAGCCACGGGGACACTGAAGCTTTCTTT

d_gene: NA
abundance: NA
j_gene: TRBJ1-4
v_gene: TRBV4-1
CDR3aa: CASSQFSGEKLFF
CDR3nt: TGCGCCAGCAGCCAATTTTCGGGGGAAAAACTGTTTTTT

d_gene: TRBD1
abundance: NA
j_gene: TRBJ2-7
v_gene: TRBV5-1
CDR3aa: CASSLVVGTGTPHEQYF
CDR3nt: TGCGCCAGCAGCTTGGTAGTCGGGACAGGGACCCCCCACGAGCAGTACTTC

d_gene: TRBD1
abundance: NA
j_gene: TRBJ2-2
v_gene: TRBV9
CDR3aa: CASSGLGGGDTGELFF
CDR3nt: TGTGCCAGCAGCGGTTTAGGGGGCGGCGACACCGGGGAGCTGTTTTTT

d_gene: NA
abundance: NA
j_gene: TRBJ2-1
v_gene: TRBV11-2
CDR3aa: CASSIEHQATYNEQFF
CDR3nt: TGTGCCAGCAGCATAGAGCACCAGGCCACCTACAATGAGCAGTTCTTC

d_gene: TRBD1
abundance: once
j_gene: TRBJ1-6
v_gene: TRBV5-6
CDR3aa: CASSLAGEQGIDSPLHF
CDR3nt: TGTGCCAGCAGCTTGGCGGGCGAACAGGGGATAGATTCACCCCTCCACTTT

d_gene: NA
abundance: NA
j_gene: TRBJ2-7
v_gene: TRBV2
CDR3aa: CASGEASLYEQYF
CDR3nt: TGTGCCAGCGGGGAGGCCAGCCTCTACGAGCAGTACTTC

d_gene: NA
abundance: NA
j_gene: TRBJ2-2
v_gene: TRBV5-4
CDR3aa: CASSADYYTGELFF
CDR3nt: TGTGCCAGCAGCGCGGACTATTACACCGGGGAGCTGTTTTTT

d_gene: TRBD2
abundance: NA
j_gene: TRBJ2-7
v_gene: TRBV18
CDR3aa: CASSPEGELAGGKQYF
CDR3nt: TGTGCCAGCTCACCGGAAGGGGAGCTAGCGGGAGGGAAACAGTACTTC

d_gene: NA
abundance: NA
j_gene: TRBJ2-1
v_gene: TRBV10-3
CDR3aa: CAISPGPPGDEQFF
CDR3nt: TGTGCCATCAGTCCGGGGCCCCCGGGGGACGAGCAGTTCTTC

d_gene: NA
abundance: NA
j_gene: TRBJ2-2
v_gene: TRBV27
CDR3aa: CASSFFGGANTGELFF
CDR3nt: TGTGCCAGCAGTTTTTTTGGCGGGGCGAACACCGGGGAGCTGTTTTTT

d_gene: NA
abundance: NA
j_gene: TRBJ2-7
v_gene: TRBV7-9
CDR3aa: CASSSGVTSYEQYF
CDR3nt: TGTGCCAGCAGCTCAGGCGTTACGTCCTACGAGCAGTACTTC

d_gene: NA
abundance: NA
j_gene: TRBJ2-5
v_gene: TRBV5-6
CDR3aa: CASSSREEETQYF
CDR3nt: TGTGCCAGCAGCTCGCGCGAGGAGGAGACCCAGTACTTC

d_gene: NA
abundance: NA
j_gene: TRBJ2-1
v_gene: TRBV7-9
CDR3aa: CASSLGVGSYNEQFF
CDR3nt: TGTGCCAGCAGCTTGGGAGTTGGTTCCTACAATGAGCAGTTCTTC

d_gene: NA
abundance: NA
j_gene: TRBJ2-7
v_gene: TRBV30
CDR3aa: CAWGMESEGEQYF
CDR3nt: TGTGCCTGGGGAATGGAGTCGGAGGGCGAGCAGTACTTC

d_gene: TRBD2
abundance: NA
j_gene: TRBJ2-1
v_gene: TRBV4-2
CDR3aa: CASSQDQTSGAYNEQFF
CDR3nt: TGTGCCAGCAGCCAAGATCAAACTAGCGGAGCCTACAATGAGCAGTTCTTC

d_gene: NA
abundance: NA
j_gene: TRBJ2-7
v_gene: TRBV27
CDR3aa: CASRPGHLYEQYF
CDR3nt: TGTGCCAGCAGACCGGGACACCTCTACGAGCAGTACTTC

d_gene: TRBD2
abundance: NA
j_gene: TRBJ2-7
v_gene: TRBV5-1
CDR3aa: CASSLGSGRPTSSYEQYF
CDR3nt: TGCGCCAGCAGCTTGGGTAGCGGGAGGCCGACGAGCTCCTACGAGCAGTACTTC

d_gene: TRBD2
abundance: NA
j_gene: TRBJ2-7
v_gene: TRBV7-6
CDR3aa: CASSLVGLAHEQYF
CDR3nt: TGTGCCAGCAGCTTAGTGGGACTAGCCCACGAGCAGTACTTC

d_gene: NA
abundance: NA
j_gene: TRBJ2-7
v_gene: TRBV19
CDR3aa: CASSIDAESYEQYF
CDR3nt: TGTGCCAGTAGTATTGACGCAGAATCCTACGAGCAGTACTTC

d_gene: TRBD1
abundance: NA
j_gene: TRBJ1-2
v_gene: TRBV11-2
CDR3aa: CASSRTGNYYGYTF
CDR3nt: TGTGCCAGCAGCCGGACAGGGAATTACTATGGCTACACCTTC

d_gene: NA
abundance: once
j_gene: TRBJ1-5
v_gene: TRBV28
CDR3aa: CASSSAGSGQPQHF
CDR3nt: TGTGCCAGCAGTTCGGCGGGGAGCGGCCAGCCCCAGCATTTT

d_gene: TRBD1
abundance: NA
j_gene: TRBJ2-7
v_gene: TRBV19
CDR3aa: CASSIAGQGDYEQYF
CDR3nt: TGTGCCAGTAGTATAGCAGGACAGGGGGATTACGAGCAGTACTTC

d_gene: NA
abundance: NA
j_gene: TRBJ1-3
v_gene: TRBV4-1
CDR3aa: CASSQARSLGNTIYF
CDR3nt: TGCGCCAGCAGCCAAGCCCGCTCTCTCGGAAACACCATATATTTT

d_gene: TRBD2
abundance: NA
j_gene: TRBJ2-1
v_gene: TRBV7-6
CDR3aa: CASSFHTSASSYNEQFF
CDR3nt: TGTGCCAGCAGTTTCCACACTAGCGCTAGCTCCTACAATGAGCAGTTCTTC

d_gene: NA
abundance: few
j_gene: TRBJ2-3
v_gene: TRBV5-4
CDR3aa: CASSFGTDTQYF
CDR3nt: TGTGCCAGCAGCTTTGGCACAGATACGCAGTATTTT